Listed below are T cell receptor beta chains from one sample, sequenced in a study of cytomegalovirus exposure and HLA in healthy donors. Using immunoSEQ multiplex PCR, the repertoire was profiled, and TCRdb retains in-frame clones only, with some absent. The table has 300,000 or so clones, approximately 84% seen once. The sample was PBMCs. Receptors were obtained from a woman in her 40s in good health and CMV-seropositive. Each CDR3 is given with its conserved first and last residue. Fields, in order: V gene, clone size, J gene, D gene, CDR3 length, CDR3 protein, CDR3 DNA. The D gene is left open where the match is weak. For some rows the clone size is stated as once, few or many, or as a class when expanded; others skip it.

TRBV7-8	.	TRBJ2-7	TRBD2	14	CASRPAGGRYEQYF	TGTGCCAGCCGACCAGCGGGAGGCCGCTACGAGCAGTACTTC
TRBV28	.	TRBJ1-2	TRBD1	14	CASSLLETGTGYTF	TGTGCCAGCAGTTTATTAGAGACAGGGACGGGCTACACCTTC
TRBV5-8	once	TRBJ1-6	.	15	CASSLSREGNSPLHF	TGTGCCAGCAGCTTAAGCAGGGAAGGAAATTCACCCCTCCACTTT
TRBV7-9	.	TRBJ2-7	TRBD2	14	CASSLVGGKYEQYF	TGTGCCAGCAGCTTAGTGGGGGGGAAGTACGAGCAGTACTTC
TRBV9	.	TRBJ2-6	TRBD1	19	CASSVGGTVFSSGANVLTF	TGTGCCAGCAGCGTAGGAGGGACAGTTTTCTCCTCTGGGGCCAACGTCCTGACTTTC
TRBV5-1	.	TRBJ1-1	.	13	CAQSHSRNTEAFF	TGCGCCCAGTCGCACAGTCGGAACACTGAAGCTTTCTTT
TRBV6-5	.	TRBJ1-6	.	15	CASSLVSSYNSPLHF	TGTGCCAGCAGCCTCGTTAGCTCCTATAATTCACCCCTCCACTTT
TRBV5-1	.	TRBJ2-2	.	17	CASSLRTDHLNTGELFF	TGCGCCAGCAGCTTGCGTACAGACCACCTTAACACCGGGGAGCTGTTTTTT
TRBV2	.	TRBJ2-1	TRBD2	15	CASRTVAGVWDEQFF	TGTGCCAGCAGGACCGTTGCGGGAGTTTGGGATGAGCAGTTCTTC
TRBV21-1	.	TRBJ2-1	.	17	CASSKINSGISYNEQFF	TGTGCCAGCAGCAAAATCAATAGCGGGATTTCCTACAATGAGCAGTTCTTC
TRBV6-1	few	TRBJ2-2	.	13	CASTVERTGELFF	TGTGCCAGCACCGTCGAACGGACCGGGGAGCTGTTTTTT
TRBV19	once	TRBJ2-7	.	14	CASSMSSWTYEQYF	TGTGCCAGTAGTATGTCTAGCTGGACCTACGAGCAGTACTTC
TRBV2	.	TRBJ2-7	TRBD2	15	CASRGTSGSSYEQYF	TGTGCCAGCAGGGGGACTAGCGGTAGCTCCTACGAGCAGTACTTC
TRBV5-4	.	TRBJ2-1	TRBD2	18	CASSLVLLAGGSWNEQFF	TGTGCCAGCAGCTTGGTTTTGCTAGCGGGAGGGTCGTGGAATGAGCAGTTCTTC
TRBV25-1	few	TRBJ2-7	TRBD2	14	CASSRLAGGYEQYF	TGTGCCAGCAGTCGACTAGCGGGAGGCTACGAGCAGTACTTC
TRBV7-2	.	TRBJ2-7	.	11	CASSLVGRQYF	TGTGCCAGCAGCTTAGTTGGGAGGCAGTACTTC
TRBV2	.	TRBJ2-7	.	13	CASSDRVTYEQYF	TGTGCCAGCAGTGACAGGGTCACCTACGAGCAGTACTTC
TRBV28	.	TRBJ1-5	TRBD1	15	CASSFHTSGQGVQHF	TGTGCCAGCAGTTTCCATACTTCTGGACAGGGGGTCCAGCATTTT
TRBV9	.	TRBJ1-4	.	15	CASSVREGANEKLFF	TGTGCCAGCAGCGTGAGGGAAGGAGCTAATGAAAAACTGTTTTTT
TRBV7-9	.	TRBJ2-7	.	13	CASSLLSAYEQYF	TGTGCCAGCAGCTTATTGTCAGCCTACGAGCAGTACTTC
TRBV5-1	.	TRBJ2-1	TRBD2	16	CASSSTLAGGPHEQFF	TGCGCCAGCAGCTCAACACTAGCGGGAGGGCCTCATGAGCAGTTCTTC
TRBV27	few	TRBJ1-5	.	13	CASSSPSPQPQHF	TGTGCCAGCAGTTCTCCGTCCCCTCAGCCCCAGCATTTT
TRBV29-1	.	TRBJ1-2	.	14	CSVESDRTNYGYTF	TGCAGCGTTGAATCGGACAGAACTAACTATGGCTACACCTTC
TRBV27	.	TRBJ2-3	.	14	CASSLAGGTDTQYF	TGTGCCAGCAGTTTGGCAGGGGGGACAGATACGCAGTATTTT
TRBV27	.	TRBJ2-2	TRBD1	16	CASSLGQGGGTGELFF	TGTGCCAGCAGTTTAGGACAGGGCGGCGGCACCGGGGAGCTGTTTTTT
TRBV7-6	.	TRBJ1-1	TRBD1	13	CASSPYRGRGAFF	TGTGCCAGCAGCCCGTACAGGGGGCGCGGAGCTTTCTTT
TRBV7-7	.	TRBJ2-7	.	13	CASSLGWGEEQYF	TGTGCCAGCAGCTTAGGGTGGGGGGAAGAGCAGTACTTC
TRBV4-3	.	TRBJ2-1	TRBD2	18	CASSQDRGGRAGYNEQFF	TGCGCCAGCAGCCAAGATCGGGGCGGGAGGGCAGGCTACAATGAGCAGTTCTTC
TRBV5-8	many	TRBJ1-2	.	14	CASSPWGSGRGYTF	TGTGCCAGCAGCCCCTGGGGTTCAGGGAGGGGCTACACCTTC
TRBV4-3	.	TRBJ2-1	.	14	CASSQRGHNNEQFF	TGCGCCAGCAGCCAGCGGGGCCACAACAATGAGCAGTTCTTC
TRBV2	few	TRBJ2-5	TRBD2	15	CASSFPGLVRETQYF	TGTGCCAGCAGTTTTCCGGGACTAGTGAGAGAGACCCAGTACTTC
TRBV30	.	TRBJ1-2	TRBD1	13	CAWNEQGNYGYTF	TGTGCCTGGAATGAACAGGGGAACTATGGCTACACCTTC
TRBV7-6	.	TRBJ1-1	TRBD1	14	CASSPTGGAGEAFF	TGTGCCAGCAGTCCTACAGGGGGCGCGGGTGAAGCTTTCTTT
TRBV6-5	.	TRBJ2-5	.	14	CASSQDWNQETQYF	TGTGCCAGCAGCCAGGACTGGAACCAAGAGACCCAGTACTTC
TRBV6-4	.	TRBJ2-1	TRBD1	14	CASSDSVRDREQFF	TGTGCCAGCAGTGACTCTGTACGGGACAGGGAGCAGTTCTTC
TRBV10-3	.	TRBJ2-5	.	14	CAISSGPPGETQYF	TGTGCCATCAGCTCCGGGCCCCCAGGGGAGACCCAGTACTTC
TRBV25-1	.	TRBJ2-5	TRBD1	16	CASRPLGTGRQETQYF	TGTGCCAGCAGGCCATTGGGGACAGGGCGGCAAGAGACCCAGTACTTC
TRBV19	.	TRBJ1-5	TRBD1	17	CASTPRQGARSNQPQHF	TGTGCCAGTACCCCGAGACAGGGGGCGCGAAGCAATCAGCCCCAGCATTTT
TRBV29-1	.	TRBJ2-3	.	13	CSVRPTGTDTQYF	TGCAGCGTCCGGCCGACTGGCACAGATACGCAGTATTTT
TRBV27	few	TRBJ2-7	TRBD2	13	CATAGGRAYEQYF	TGTGCCACTGCGGGAGGTAGAGCCTACGAGCAGTACTTC
TRBV30	few	TRBJ1-2	TRBD1	13	CACLRTGAYGYTF	TGTGCCTGCTTGCGGACAGGGGCCTATGGCTACACCTTC
TRBV18	.	TRBJ2-3	TRBD1	18	CASSPGGPGTGGEDTQYF	TGTGCCAGCTCACCAGGGGGGCCGGGGACAGGGGGCGAAGATACGCAGTATTTT
TRBV6-5	.	TRBJ2-5	TRBD1	14	CASSPDRGLGTQYF	TGTGCCAGCAGTCCAGACAGGGGGCTGGGGACCCAGTACTTC
TRBV7-2	.	TRBJ2-7	.	15	CASSPKGGITYEQYF	TGTGCCAGCAGCCCAAAGGGCGGGATAACCTACGAGCAGTACTTC
TRBV11-2	few	TRBJ1-6	TRBD1	15	CASSSADRDNSPLHF	TGTGCCAGCAGCTCCGCGGACAGGGATAATTCACCCCTCCACTTT
TRBV6-5	.	TRBJ1-2	TRBD1	15	CASSYSRQGGNGYTF	TGTGCCAGCAGTTACTCACGACAGGGGGGGAATGGCTACACCTTC
TRBV10-3	.	TRBJ2-1	.	12	CAISATDNEQFF	TGTGCCATCAGTGCGACAGACAATGAGCAGTTCTTC
TRBV5-8	.	TRBJ1-5	.	13	CASSGRGNQPQHF	TGTGCCAGCAGCGGAAGGGGAAATCAGCCCCAGCATTTT
TRBV7-7	.	TRBJ2-7	TRBD1	13	CASSRDSDYEQYF	TGTGCCAGCAGCCGGGACAGTGACTACGAGCAGTACTTC
TRBV2	.	TRBJ2-2	TRBD2	16	CASRGGLAGYTGELFF	TGTGCCAGCAGGGGGGGACTAGCGGGTTACACCGGGGAGCTGTTTTTT
TRBV6-5	.	TRBJ1-1	.	15	CASSSPPLGGTEAFF	TGTGCCAGCAGTTCCCCCCCCCTGGGGGGCACTGAAGCTTTCTTT
TRBV5-1	.	TRBJ1-6	.	15	CASSLTAREDSPLHF	TGCGCCAGCAGCCTGACAGCGAGGGAGGATTCACCCCTCCACTTT
TRBV28	.	TRBJ1-5	TRBD1	15	CASGQGASSNQPQHF	TGTGCCAGCGGACAGGGGGCGAGCAGCAATCAGCCCCAGCATTTT
TRBV30	.	TRBJ2-3	TRBD2	15	CACPGTSGLGYTQYF	TGTGCCTGCCCTGGGACTAGCGGGCTTGGATATACGCAGTATTTT
TRBV15	.	TRBJ2-1	.	15	CATSREGYLRDEQFF	TGTGCCACCAGCAGAGAGGGCTACCTGAGAGATGAGCAGTTCTTC
TRBV27	.	TRBJ2-7	.	14	CASSMLQGNYEQYF	TGTGCCAGCAGTATGCTTCAGGGGAACTACGAGCAGTACTTC
TRBV6-1	.	TRBJ2-2	.	15	CASSEAGVTYGELFF	TGTGCCAGCAGTGAAGCAGGGGTAACTTACGGGGAGCTGTTTTTT
TRBV19	.	TRBJ2-1	.	16	CASSIGNPGTYNEQFF	TGTGCCAGTAGTATAGGGAATCCGGGAACCTACAATGAGCAGTTCTTC